What follows describes a single T cell receptor (beta chain). Antigen unknown. This record belongs to a study of Tregs in tolerant kidney transplant recipients. Study-wide findings and caveats: The most relevant donor-specific Treg TCRbeta repertoire apparently came from expansion with activated donor B cells.

Using immunoSEQ multiplex PCR, the repertoire was profiled, and TCRdb retains in-frame clones only, with some absent. The sample yields 110,000 or so clones, around nine tenths seen once. Germline V gene lookup returns CDR1 KGHSH and CDR2 LQKENI. There are 13 residues in the CDR3. V lost 6 bases and J lost 6; bases outside the gene matches: 4. This rearrangement joins TRBV18 to TRBJ2-2, with 7 bases matching TRBD1. The TCR sequence derives from a human donor in good health. Sequencing input: CD4+ T cells from blood. CDR3 in amino acids: CASSLGTAGELFF. The CDR3 region has the DNA TGTGCCAGCTCTCTGGGGACAGCCGGGGAGCTGTTTTTT.